This is a list of T cell receptor beta chains from one sample in a study of T cell changes during pregnancy in multiple sclerosis. Profiled with immunoSEQ multiplex PCR; TCRdb holds only in-frame clones, not every one. The data show over 50,000 clones, with about 88% seen just once and around 1.7% held by the top ten. Sequenced here: peripheral blood, sampled after pregnancy. The receptors shown here come from a female donor with multiple sclerosis, enrolled in a pregnancy study. CDR3s include the opening cysteine and the closing phenylalanine or tryptophan. The D gene is left open where the match is weak. The size of a clone is reported for some rows only, either as once, few or many, or as a class for expanded clones.

j_call clone_size v_call d_call cdr3_aa cdr3_nt
TRBJ1-2 . TRBV9 . CASSDSLINYGYTF TGTGCCAGCAGCGACAGCCTGATTAACTATGGCTACACCTTC
TRBJ1-5 . TRBV6-1 TRBD1 CASRTGYDQPQHF TGTGCCAGTAGGACAGGGTACGATCAGCCCCAGCATTTT
TRBJ2-2 . TRBV9 TRBD2 CASSVTGGGSGELFF TGTGCCAGCAGCGTAACGGGCGGGGGGTCCGGGGAGCTGTTTTTT
TRBJ1-1 . TRBV4-3 TRBD1 CASSQQFGQGTEAFF TGCGCCAGCAGCCAACAATTTGGACAGGGTACAGAAGCTTTCTTT
TRBJ2-7 . TRBV6-7 TRBD1 CASTRQGTYEQYF TGTGCCAGCACCAGACAGGGGACCTACGAGCAGTACTTC
TRBJ1-3 . TRBV15 . CATSRAGRGNTIYF TGTGCCACCAGCAGAGCTGGCAGGGGAAACACCATATATTTT
TRBJ2-6 . TRBV6-1 TRBD2 CASSERGGSGANVLTF TGTGCCAGCAGTGAGCGGGGGGGCTCTGGGGCCAACGTCCTGACTTTC
TRBJ2-1 . TRBV6-1 TRBD2 CASSVFAGGDFNEQFF TGTGCCAGCAGTGTGTTTGCGGGGGGAGACTTCAATGAGCAGTTCTTC
TRBJ2-7 . TRBV7-2 . CASSFSRGVQYF TGTGCCAGCAGCTTCTCACGGGGTGTGCAGTACTTC
TRBJ2-7 . TRBV7-2 . CASSSDSSYEQYF TGTGCCAGCAGCTCCGACAGTTCCTACGAGCAGTACTTC
TRBJ1-2 . TRBV5-1 TRBD1 CASSSVGLRTGSYGYTF TGCGCCAGCAGCTCCGTGGGGCTCCGGACAGGCTCCTATGGCTACACCTTC
TRBJ2-2 . TRBV5-1 TRBD1 CASSSSQGGFSGELFF TGCGCCAGCAGCTCTTCACAGGGGGGATTTTCCGGGGAGCTGTTTTTT
TRBJ2-3 once TRBV12-5 . CASGFRFAVDTQYF TGTGCTAGTGGTTTCCGATTCGCGGTAGATACGCAGTATTTT
TRBJ1-2 once TRBV5-4 . CASSPEYRNYGYTF TGTGCCAGCAGCCCTGAGTACAGAAACTATGGCTACACCTTC
TRBJ2-7 . TRBV2 TRBD2 CASSEAEARSGGSYEQYF TGTGCCAGCAGTGAAGCGGAGGCTAGGAGCGGGGGGTCCTACGAGCAGTACTTC
TRBJ2-3 . TRBV5-5 . CASSRTGTADTQYF TGTGCCAGCAGCCGAACAGGGACCGCAGATACGCAGTATTTT
TRBJ2-3 . TRBV30 TRBD2 CAWSPTSGGTDTQYF TGTGCCTGGAGTCCGACTAGCGGGGGCACAGATACGCAGTATTTT
TRBJ2-5 . TRBV5-1 TRBD2 CASSLADGLAGGQEKTQYF TGCGCCAGCAGCTTGGCCGATGGACTAGCGGGGGGGCAGGAGAAGACCCAGTACTTC
TRBJ1-1 few TRBV30 . CAWSQANTEAFF TGTGCCTGGTCCCAAGCGAACACTGAAGCTTTCTTT
TRBJ1-1 . TRBV4-2 . CASSQGGVNTEAFF TGTGCCAGCAGCCAAGGGGGGGTGAACACTGAAGCTTTCTTT
TRBJ1-1 . TRBV21-1 . CASSGGWLIGTEAFF TGTGCCAGCAGCGGCGGCTGGTTGATTGGCACTGAAGCTTTCTTT
TRBJ1-2 few TRBV7-9 . CASTRTLYGYTF TGTGCCAGCACCCGAACTCTCTATGGCTACACCTTC
TRBJ1-4 . TRBV4-3 TRBD1 CASSPSQIGGGLNEKLFF TGCGCCAGCAGCCCAAGCCAGATAGGGGGCGGCCTTAATGAAAAACTGTTTTTT
TRBJ2-1 once TRBV5-1 TRBD2 CASGREVAYNEQFF TGCGCCTCGGGGAGGGAGGTAGCCTACAATGAGCAGTTCTTC
TRBJ1-4 . TRBV5-1 . CASSPTGHPNEKLFF TGCGCCAGCAGCCCGACGGGACACCCTAATGAAAAACTGTTTTTT
TRBJ2-1 few TRBV2 TRBD1 CASRDSNANEQFF TGTGCCAGCCGGGACAGTAACGCCAATGAGCAGTTCTTC
TRBJ2-3 . TRBV5-1 TRBD2 CASLPGTSGGDTQYF TGCGCCAGCCTCCCGGGGACTAGCGGGGGAGACACGCAGTATTTT
TRBJ2-7 . TRBV4-1 . CASSQGTRSSYEQYF TGCGCCAGCAGCCAAGGGACAAGGAGCTCCTACGAGCAGTACTTC
TRBJ1-2 . TRBV30 . CAWSRGGASNYGYTF TGTGCCTGGAGCCGGGGGGGGGCGTCAAACTATGGCTACACCTTC
TRBJ1-2 . TRBV5-4 TRBD1 CASSLNRGLYGYTF TGTGCCAGCAGCCTGAACAGGGGGCTCTATGGCTACACCTTC
TRBJ1-1 . TRBV11-2 . CASSSLPRGGTEAFF TGTGCCAGCAGCTCCCTCCCGCGGGGAGGGACTGAAGCTTTCTTT
TRBJ2-2 once TRBV10-3 . CAIRGPGELFF TGTGCCATCAGGGGGCCCGGGGAGCTGTTTTTT
TRBJ1-1 . TRBV9 TRBD1 CASSVGIGQGKNTEAFF TGTGCCAGCAGCGTAGGTATAGGACAGGGAAAGAACACTGAAGCTTTCTTT
TRBJ1-6 . TRBV7-8 . CASSSLVDSPLHF TGTGCCAGCAGCTCCTTAGTAGATTCACCCCTCCACTTT
TRBJ2-1 . TRBV5-1 . CASSPLSSYNEQFF TGCGCCAGCAGCCCACTGAGCTCCTACAATGAGCAGTTCTTC
TRBJ2-5 . TRBV5-5 TRBD1 CASSPDRGETQYF TGTGCCAGCAGCCCCGACAGGGGAGAGACCCAGTACTTC
TRBJ2-1 once TRBV6-5 . CASSYPTWNSINEQFF TGTGCCAGCAGTTACCCTACTTGGAATAGCATCAATGAGCAGTTCTTC
TRBJ2-7 . TRBV7-8 . CASSSSDNSYEQYF TGTGCCAGCAGCTCCTCTGACAACTCCTACGAGCAGTACTTC
TRBJ1-2 . TRBV11-2 . CASRGLEGPGYGYTF TGTGCCAGTCGGGGGTTGGAGGGCCCGGGCTATGGCTACACCTTC
TRBJ1-6 . TRBV5-1 . CASSLGGGNSPLHF TGCGCCAGCAGCTTGGGAGGGGGTAATTCACCCCTCCACTTT
TRBJ1-1 . TRBV6-6 . CASTGGYTEAFF TGTGCCAGCACCGGGGGGTACACTGAAGCTTTCTTT
TRBJ1-2 . TRBV6-1 . CASSEAGGAEGYGYTF TGTGCCAGCAGTGAAGCGGGGGGGGCTGAGGGCTATGGCTACACCTTC
TRBJ2-7 . TRBV19 . CASSILNGGEQYF TGTGCCAGTAGTATCTTGAATGGAGGGGAGCAGTACTTC
TRBJ2-7 . TRBV6-5 TRBD1 CASSYGAGGRGEQYF TGTGCCAGCAGTTATGGGGCAGGGGGTAGAGGTGAGCAGTACTTC
TRBJ2-7 few TRBV13 TRBD2 CASSRYGTSGEDEQYF TGTGCCAGCAGCCGATACGGGACTAGCGGGGAAGACGAGCAGTACTTC
TRBJ1-2 . TRBV7-2 . CASSRSGEGGYTF TGTGCCAGCAGCCGATCGGGAGAGGGTGGCTACACCTTC
TRBJ2-7 . TRBV6-1 TRBD1 CASSEDQGRGEQYF TGTGCCAGCAGTGAAGACCAAGGCAGGGGGGAGCAGTACTTC
TRBJ1-2 . TRBV5-1 . CASSRLGRGTNYGYTF TGCGCCAGCAGCCGTTTGGGGCGGGGGACTAACTATGGCTACACCTTC
TRBJ1-1 . TRBV5-1 TRBD1 CASYPTGDISEAFF TGCGCCAGCTACCCGACAGGGGATATCTCTGAAGCTTTCTTT
TRBJ1-1 . TRBV5-1 . CASSGDINTEAFF TGCGCCAGCAGCGGGGACATAAACACTGAAGCTTTCTTT
TRBJ1-2 . TRBV18 . CASSPGALNYGYTF TGTGCCAGCTCACCAGGGGCCCTCAACTATGGCTACACCTTC
TRBJ2-1 once TRBV7-3 TRBD2 CASSRSSGGAFHEQFF TGTGCCAGCAGCCGTTCTAGCGGGGGGGCGTTCCATGAGCAGTTCTTC
TRBJ2-5 . TRBV5-4 . CASSFGQGETQYF TGTGCCAGCAGCTTCGGGCAGGGGGAGACCCAGTACTTC